The present entry profiles one T cell receptor beta chain with its context. This specimen belongs to a study of blood T cell repertoires in COVID-19. The CDR3 is 15 residues long. Germline assignment: CDR1 SGDLS and CDR2 YYNGEE. J was trimmed by 3 bases and V by 3 bases; bases with no gene match: 7. Profiling relied on immunoSEQ multiplex PCR, and the TCRdb table lists in-frame clones only, not all of them. The table records fewer than 400,000 clones, 80% to 90% of them present only once. The material sequenced was PBMCs or T cells enriched from blood (not recorded which). The chain uses TRBV9 and TRBJ2-5; 8 nucleotides agree with TRBD1. The clonotype originates from a man aged 25-45 years who had recovered from COVID-19. CDR3 sequence (DNA): TGTGCCAGCAGCGCCCTCGGACAGGGAGAAGAGACCCAGTACTTC. Translating gives CASSALGQGEETQYF.